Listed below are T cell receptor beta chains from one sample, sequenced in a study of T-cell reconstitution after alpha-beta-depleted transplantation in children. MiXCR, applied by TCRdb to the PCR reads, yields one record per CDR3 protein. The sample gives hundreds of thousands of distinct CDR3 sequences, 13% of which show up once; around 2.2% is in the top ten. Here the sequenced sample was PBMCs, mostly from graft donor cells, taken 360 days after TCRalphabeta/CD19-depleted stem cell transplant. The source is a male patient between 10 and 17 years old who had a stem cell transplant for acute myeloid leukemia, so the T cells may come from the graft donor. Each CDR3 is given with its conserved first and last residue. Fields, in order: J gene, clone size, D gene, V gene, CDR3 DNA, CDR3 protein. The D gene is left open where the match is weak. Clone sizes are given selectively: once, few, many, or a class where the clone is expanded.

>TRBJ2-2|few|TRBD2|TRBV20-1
TGCAGTGCTAGAGCGCGACTAGCGAAAGTGGCCGGGGAGCTGTTTTTT
CSARARLAKVAGELFF
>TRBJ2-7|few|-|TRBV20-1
TGCAGTGCTATCGAGGGGACAAGGATCTACGAGCAGTACTTC
CSAIEGTRIYEQYF
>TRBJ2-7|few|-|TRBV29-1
TGCAGCGCCGCCCCCCTACAGGGTGCCTACGAGCAGTACTTC
CSAAPLQGAYEQYF
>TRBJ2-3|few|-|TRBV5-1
TGCGCCAGCAGCCCCAGGTTCGGGTTCGCAGATACGCAGTATTTT
CASSPRFGFADTQYF
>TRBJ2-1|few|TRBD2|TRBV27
TGTGCCAGCAGTTTGGAGGGGGGACTAGCGGGGTACAATGAGCAGTTCTTC
CASSLEGGLAGYNEQFF
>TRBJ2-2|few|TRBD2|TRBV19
TGTGCCAGTACCCTTGGGTGGCTAGCGGGAGGTGAGCTGTTTTTT
CASTLGWLAGGELFF
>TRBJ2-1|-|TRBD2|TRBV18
TGTGCCAGCTCACCCGCGACTAGCGGGACGAACAATGAGCAGTTCTTC
CASSPATSGTNNEQFF
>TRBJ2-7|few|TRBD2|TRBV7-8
TGTGCCAGCAGCTCTAGCCGCCTAGCGGGAGTAGAGCAGTACTTC
CASSSSRLAGVEQYF
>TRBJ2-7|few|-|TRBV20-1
TGCAGTGCCCCCATAGCGGTCTACGAGCAGTACTTC
CSAPIAVYEQYF
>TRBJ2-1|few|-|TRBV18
TGTGCCAGCTCACCAGACCCTCCCGGGCGTGAGCAGTTCTTC
CASSPDPPGREQFF
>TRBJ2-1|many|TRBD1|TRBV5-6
TGTGCCAGCAGCTCTGACAGGGGGCGCTTCTACAATGAGCAGTTCTTC
CASSSDRGRFYNEQFF
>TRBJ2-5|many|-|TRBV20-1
TGCAGTGCTAGAGTATCGTCGGGCAGGGAGTTGAGAGAGACCCAGTACTTC
CSARVSSGRELRETQYF
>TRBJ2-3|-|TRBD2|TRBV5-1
TGCGCCAGCAGCGATAAAGTCCCGGGACTAGCGATCCCAGATACGCAGTATTTT
CASSDKVPGLAIPDTQYF
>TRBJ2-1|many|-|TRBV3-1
TGTGCCAGCAGCCAAGATACTGGATACAATGAGCAGTTCTTC
CASSQDTGYNEQFF
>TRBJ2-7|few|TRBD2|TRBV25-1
TGTGCCAGCAGTAAGGATGGGCCGGGAGGTTCCTACGAGCAGTACTTC
CASSKDGPGGSYEQYF
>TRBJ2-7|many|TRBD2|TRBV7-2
TGTGCCAGCAGCTTAGCTAGCGGGAGCGGCCACGAGCAGTACTTC
CASSLASGSGHEQYF
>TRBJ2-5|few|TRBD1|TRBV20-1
TGCAGTGCTAGACTAATTTGGCAGGGGGCTTCGGAGACCCAGTACTTC
CSARLIWQGASETQYF
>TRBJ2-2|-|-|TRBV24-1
TGTGCCACCAGTGACCTCGTTTTGGCCGGGGAGCTGTTTTTT
CATSDLVLAGELFF
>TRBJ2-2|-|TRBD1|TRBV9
TGTGCCAGCAGCGTAGGGATGCAGGGGGCAGCCGGGGAGCTGTTTTTT
CASSVGMQGAAGELFF
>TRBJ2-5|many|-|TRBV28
TGTGCCAGCAGTTTGGGACGTTTTCAAGAGACCCAGTACTTC
CASSLGRFQETQYF
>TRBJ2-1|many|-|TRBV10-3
TGTGCCATCAGTGAGCTCGATGAGCAGTTCTTC
CAISELDEQFF
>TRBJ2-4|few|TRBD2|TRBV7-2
TGTGCCAGCAGCTTAGCTCCAGCGGGAGGGCACCGATTC
CASSLAPAGGHRF
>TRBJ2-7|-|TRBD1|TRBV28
TGTGCCACCCTGCTGACAGGGGGCGTGACCTACGAGCAGTACTTC
CATLLTGGVTYEQYF
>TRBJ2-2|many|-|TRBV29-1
TGCAGCGTTGAAGATTACAGGGCCGGGGAGCTGTTTTTT
CSVEDYRAGELFF
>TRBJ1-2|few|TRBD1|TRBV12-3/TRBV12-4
TGTGCCAGCAGACCTACAGGGGTTGGCTACACCTTC
CASRPTGVGYTF
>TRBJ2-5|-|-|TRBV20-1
TGCAGTGCCCACTCCGTTGTAATGGGGTCCCAGTACTTC
CSAHSVVMGSQYF
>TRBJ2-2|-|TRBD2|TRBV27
TGTGCCAGCAGTCCGCCATCCGGGACTAGTTTCACCGGGGAGCTGTTTTTT
CASSPPSGTSFTGELFF
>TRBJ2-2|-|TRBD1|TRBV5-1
TGCGCCAGCAGCCACTCGGGACAGGCTAACACCGGGGAGCTGTTTTTT
CASSHSGQANTGELFF
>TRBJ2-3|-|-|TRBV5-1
TGCGCCAGCTACCCTTCTCGGCGGGAAAGGGATACGCAGTATTTT
CASYPSRRERDTQYF
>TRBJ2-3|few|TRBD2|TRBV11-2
TGTGCCAGCAGCTTAGTCGGGCATAGCGGGAGTCGGACAGATACGCAGTATTTT
CASSLVGHSGSRTDTQYF
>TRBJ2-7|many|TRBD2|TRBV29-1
TGCAGCGTTGAAGCACTAGCGGGAAGTTTCCACGAGCAGTACTTC
CSVEALAGSFHEQYF
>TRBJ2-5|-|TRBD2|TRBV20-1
TGCAGTGTAAGCCGGGAGGAAGAGACCCAGTACTTC
CSVSREEETQYF
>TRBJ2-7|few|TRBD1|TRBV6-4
TGTGCCAGCAGGACTCCCACAGTCACCCGGGACAGGGGGCGCGGGTTGTACTACGAGCAGTACTTC
CASRTPTVTRDRGRGLYYEQYF
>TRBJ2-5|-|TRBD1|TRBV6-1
TGTGCCAGCACCGGGTGGACAGGGGTAACCCAAGAGACCCAGTACTTC
CASTGWTGVTQETQYF
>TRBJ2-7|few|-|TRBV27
TGTGCCAGCAGTTTAGTACAGTCAGCCTCCTACGAGCAGTACTTC
CASSLVQSASYEQYF
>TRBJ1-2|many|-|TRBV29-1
TGCAGCGTCCAACAGAACCCACACGTCCCCTCGGGCTACACCTTC
CSVQQNPHVPSGYTF
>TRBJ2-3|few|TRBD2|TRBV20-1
TGCAGTGCTATGGGAGCGGGAGGCGATACGCAGTATTTT
CSAMGAGGDTQYF
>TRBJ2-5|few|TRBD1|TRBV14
TGTGCCAGCAGCCAATCCGGGACAGCGTTTCAAGAGACCCAGTACTTC
CASSQSGTAFQETQYF
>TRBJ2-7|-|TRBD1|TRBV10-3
TGTGCCACTGCTAGGGACAGGACCTACGAGCAGTACTTC
CATARDRTYEQYF
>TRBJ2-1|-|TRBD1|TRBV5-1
TGCGCCAGCAGCCCCCCCGGACAGGACAATGAGCAGTTCTTC
CASSPPGQDNEQFF
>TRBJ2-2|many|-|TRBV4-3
TGCGCCAGCAGCCAAGTTCGTGGGCTCCTCACCGGGGAGCTGTTTTTT
CASSQVRGLLTGELFF
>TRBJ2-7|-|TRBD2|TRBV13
TGTGCCAGCAGCTTAGGGTCTGGACTAGCGGCCTACGAGCAGTACTTC
CASSLGSGLAAYEQYF
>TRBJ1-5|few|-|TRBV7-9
TGTGCCAGCAGCCCTGGGGCGGTCAGACAGCCCCAGCATTTT
CASSPGAVRQPQHF
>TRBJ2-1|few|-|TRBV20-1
TGCAGTGCTAGACCTACAGGACAGACCTACAATGAGCAGTTCTTC
CSARPTGQTYNEQFF
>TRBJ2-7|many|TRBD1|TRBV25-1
TGTGCCAGCAGTGGCCGGGACAGGGGAACCTACGAGCAGTACTTC
CASSGRDRGTYEQYF
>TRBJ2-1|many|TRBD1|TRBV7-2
TGTGCCAGCAGCTTAGCGGGACAGGGGTGGTCCCGGTACAATGAGCAGTTCTTC
CASSLAGQGWSRYNEQFF
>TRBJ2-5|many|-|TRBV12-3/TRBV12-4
TGTGCCAGCAGTTTCCGGGTTTCGTACCAAGAGACCCAGTACTTC
CASSFRVSYQETQYF
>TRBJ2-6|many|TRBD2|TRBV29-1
TGCAGCGTTGTAGGACTAGCGACCGGGGCCAACGTCCTGACTTTC
CSVVGLATGANVLTF
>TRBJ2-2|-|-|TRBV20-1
TGCAGTGCTTCCCTCAGGGGGGGTATTGGGACCGGGGAGCTGTTTTTT
CSASLRGGIGTGELFF
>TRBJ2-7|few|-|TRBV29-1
TGCAGCGTTTCCTTTAACGGGAGATTCCACGAGCAGTACTTC
CSVSFNGRFHEQYF
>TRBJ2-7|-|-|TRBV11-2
TGTGCCAGCAGCGCTCGACCAGGAGGACTAACTACCTCCTACGAGCAGTACTTC
CASSARPGGLTTSYEQYF
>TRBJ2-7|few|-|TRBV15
TGTGCCACCCACGACTCTCTAGCGCCCACCTACGAGCAGTACTTC
CATHDSLAPTYEQYF
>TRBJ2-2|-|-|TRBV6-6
TGTGCCAGCAGTGACAGAGACACCGGGGAGCTGTTTTTT
CASSDRDTGELFF